This entry features one T cell receptor (beta chain) sequence. Its cognate antigen is unknown. Genomic DNA served as template for TCR beta VDJ and CDR3 profiling. TCRdb fed the reads into MiXCR, producing one record per CDR3 protein. The table shows approximately 270,000 distinct CDR3 sequences, with roughly three fifths occurring only once. The data were taken from a study of CD8+CD57+ T cells in acquired aplastic anemia. Study-wide background: Sorted CD4+ and CD8+ cells gave an average of 3.2 ug of DNA. Study results and caveats: Patients and controls turned out to have some 30 CD8+ CDR3 sequences in common. The CD8+ Simpson's diversity of patients and controls was not significantly different.

The germline gives CDR1 SGHTA, CDR2 FQGNSA. Trimming removed 5 bases from V and 8 bases from J; junction bases left unmatched: 8. The CDR3 extends over 14 amino acids. The origin of this receptor is a human donor with severe aplastic anemia or a healthy control (not recorded which). The rearrangement joins TRBV7-2 to TRBJ1-5, with TRBD1 identical over 8 bases. Sample: sorted CD4+, CD8+, or CD8+CD57+ T cells (not recorded which) from PBMCs. The CDR3 region is CASSQTGVGEPQHF. As DNA, the CDR3 is TGTGCCAGCAGCCAGACAGGGGTCGGGGAGCCCCAGCATTTT.